One and the same sample provided the 10 T cell receptor delta chains below, sequenced in a study of γδ T cells in repeated Plasmodium falciparum infection. Vgamma9/Vdelta2+ and Vdelta2-negative gammadelta T cells were flow-sorted from PBMC for bulk sequencing. With CATT, TCRdb re-called clones from the multiplex PCR reads. The sample records 50,000 to 60,000 delta-chain clones, approximately 2% being singletons. Sample: gamma-delta T cells from blood. Every receptor here comes from a pool of human donors (malaria-infected and uninfected, not separated).

This clone was seen only a few times. It is likely a read error: a sequence one base away is far more abundant. Additional DNA sequences in this sample encode the identical CDR3. The CDR3 reads CAFCPDWGCWLIF. In DNA, the CDR3 is TGTGCCTTTTGCCCCGACTGGGGATGTTGGCTCATCTTT. With the J gene uncalled, the V gene is TRDV3. The germline V gene encodes CDR1 TVYSNPD and CDR2 GDNSRS (reference sequence). This CDR3 contains 13 residues.

This clone was detected only a few times. TCRdb assigns this DNA the protein of a much larger clone, which departs from its translation at residue 4; this likely reflects a read error, and the protein shown comes from translating the DNA. The genes are TRDV3 and TRDJ1, with 12 bases that match TRDD3. TCRdb is silent on the J gene; assignment here came from matching the DNA to germline. Trimming took 1 base from V and 4 from J; bases not matched to a gene: 37. The CDR3 spans 25 residues. The V gene's germline CDR1 is TVYSNPD and CDR2 GDNSRS (reference sequence). The CDR3 protein is CAFNPFLVKGYTGGYPPGVGDKLIF. DNA of the CDR3: TGTGCCTTTAACCCTTTTTTAGTGAAGGGTTATACTGGGGGATACCCTCCGGGAGTTGGCGATAAACTCATCTTT. Variable domain in full (rest from reference TRDV3 and TRDJ1): CDKVTQSSPDQTVASGSEVVLLCTYDTVYSNPDLFWYRIRPDYSFQFVFYGDNSRSEGADFTQGRFSVKHILTQKAFHLVISPVRTEDSATYYCAFNPFLVKGYTGGYPPGVGDKLIFGKGTRVTVEP.

Concerning this clone itself: This may stem from a read error, because a much larger clone lies one nucleotide away. This same CDR3 is encoded by further DNA sequences in the sample. V gene TRDV1 combines with J gene TRDJ3; TRDD3 matches 11 bases. This CDR3 has 25 amino acids. CDR1 and CDR2 from the germline V gene are TSWWSYY and QGS. Unmatched junction bases numbered 23, after V lost 1 base and J lost 3 bases. CDR3 DNA sequence: TGTGCTCTTGGGGAACCCCTTTCGGCGAATGTCTGGGGGATACCGTTCGACTGGGACACCCGACAGATGTTTTTC. As protein: CALGEPLSANVWGIPFDWDTRQMFF.

This clone came up many times. Given a far larger clone just one base away, this is likely a sequencing read error. Within the sample, other DNA sequences also encode this same CDR3. J is TRDJ1 and V is TRDV2; the match to TRDD3 covers 8 bases. Assignment of the J gene here rests on matching the DNA to germline, because TCRdb gives none. CDR1 and CDR2 from the germline V gene are GEAIGNYY and EKD. This CDR3 has 15 amino acids. As DNA, the CDR3 is TGCGCCTGTGACCCTCTGGGGGACACCACCGATAAACTCATCTTT. Amino acid sequence: CACDPLGDTTDKLIF.

A remark on this clone: The protein TCRdb gives is from a much larger clone and does not agree with this DNA's translation at residue 9, likely a read error; the protein shown here comes from the DNA. This chain joins TRDV1 and TRDJ1; 7 bases line up with TRDD3. No J gene is reported in TCRdb; it was inferred here by comparing the DNA with germline. With 1 base clipped from V and 5 bases from J, the junction kept 22 bases outside the gene matches. This CDR3 has 20 residues. From germline, CDR1 is TSWWSYY and CDR2 QGS. This chain's CDR3 is CALGEREASLRIWGVDKLIF. CDR3 coding DNA: TGTGCTCTTGGGGAACGGGAGGCCTCCCTACGCATCTGGGGGGTTGATAAACTCATCTTT.

This clone showed up just a few times. TCRdb records a much larger clone's protein for this DNA, with a difference at residue 8 that likely arises from a read error; the protein given is the translation of the DNA. This sequence joins TRAV38-2/DV8 and TRDJ1, with 9 bases lining up with TRDD3. TCRdb carries no J gene annotation; the J gene was assigned here by matching the DNA with germline. V gave up 6 bases and J gave up 2 bases; unmatched junction bases: 23. Germline CDR1 is TSESDYY and CDR2 is QEAYKQQN. The CDR3 runs 20 residues. The CDR3 reads CAYKGPRCWGILPDTDKLIF. The CDR3, as DNA: TGTGCTTATAAAGGGCCCCGCTGCTGGGGGATCCTTCCCGATACCGATAAACTCATCTTT.

This clone was counted many times. The amino acid sequence in TCRdb belongs to a much larger clone and departs from this DNA's translation at residue 5, likely a sequencing read error; the sequence shown is translated from the DNA. V usage is TRDV3 and J usage is TRDJ1, with 11 bases that match TRDD3. The J gene, missing from TCRdb, was assigned here through DNA to germline matching. The V segment lost 2 bases and the J segment 3 bases; nucleotides outside the gene matches: 26. This CDR3 is 21 amino acids long. Per the germline V gene, CDR1 is TVYSNPD and CDR2 is GDNSRS (reference sequence). CDR3 sequence (DNA): TGTGCCTTTGAGGCTTGGCCTTCCGCCTATAGTGGGGGATACGTCTCCGATAAACTCATCTTT. Amino acids: CAFEAWPSAYSGGYVSDKLIF.

Turning to this clone: A read error likely explains this, since a far larger clone differs by one base. The same CDR3 arises from other DNA sequences in this sample as well. CDR3 amino acids: CACDPVLGDTRETDKLIF. The CDR3 DNA reads as TGTGCCTGTGACCCGGTACTGGGGGATACACGAGAGACCGATAAACTCATCTTT. J is TRDJ1 and V is TRDV2; 12 bases line up with TRDD3. TCRdb supplies no J gene; here it was assigned by aligning the nucleotide sequence to germline. Per the germline V gene, CDR1 is GEAIGNYY and CDR2 is EKD. This CDR3 comprises 18 residues. Germline trimming cut 3 bases from V and 2 bases from J; bases unmatched to any gene: 12.

In its sample, this clone was seen a few times. This DNA's translation differs at residue 9 from TCRdb's protein, which comes from a much larger clone; a read error is likely, and the protein shown is translated from the DNA. This chain connects TRDV1 to TRDJ1; tentatively, D is TRDD3 (6 bases). No J gene is reported in TCRdb; it was inferred here by comparing the DNA with germline. This CDR3 has 17 amino acids. V lost 0 bases and J 0 bases, leaving 14 bases between the germline ends. The V gene's germline CDR1 is TSWWSYY and CDR2 QGS. DNA of the CDR3: TGTGCTCTTGGGGAACTGCTGGGGCTATGGTACACCGATAAACTCATCTTT. Amino acid sequence: CALGELLGLWYTDKLIF.

Note on this clone: A far larger clone is one base from this, pointing to a likely read error. Other DNA sequences in the sample encode the same CDR3. V is TRDV1 and J is TRDJ1, with TRDD3 matching 11 bases. In the absence of a J gene in TCRdb, the DNA was matched to germline to assign it here. With V trimmed by 5 bases and J by 2 bases, 28 bases remained unmatched. The CDR3 is made up of 23 amino acids. In germline, CDR1 is TSWWSYY, CDR2 QGS. CDR3 bases: TGTGCTCTTGGGTCAACTTGGGCGGCTCCCTTCCTGTTTGGGGGATACGATACCGATAAACTCATCTTT. This translates into CALGSTWAAPFLFGGYDTDKLIF.